These 20 T cell receptor beta chains came from one sample sequenced in a study of blood T cells in healthy people across ages. Primers used in a second PCR of roughly 7 to 11 cycles were a sample-barcoded 5' primer and a J-beta primer mix. TCRdb used MiXCR to reprocess the 5' RACE reads, holding one entry per CDR3 protein. Seen here are 800,000 to 950,000 distinct CDR3 sequences, 29% observed once, and the top ten hold 9.5% to 13%. In addition, the sample was reused for a study of T cells of mothers and their children.

The sample taken for sequencing was blood. These receptors all stem from a woman between 35 and 50 years old in good health.

This clonotype was seen a few times. V gene TRBV20-1 combines with J gene TRBJ1-1; TRBD1 is a possible D gene (6 bases). The CDR3 is 11 amino acids. CDR1 is DFQATT and CDR2 is SNEGSKA in the germline V gene (reference sequence). CDR3 nucleotides: TGCAGATCTACAGGGCTTAATGAAGCTTTCTTT. Its protein product is CRSTGLNEAFF.

The genes are TRBV5-1 and TRBJ2-1; 8 bases fit TRBD1. Germline V lookup: CDR1 SGHRS, CDR2 YFSETQ. Unmatched junction bases numbered 6, after V lost 1 base and J lost 6 bases. There are 15 residues in the CDR3. CDR3 sequence: CASSLSDRGTNEQFF. Here the CDR3 DNA reads TGCGCCAGCAGCTTGAGCGACAGGGGAACCAATGAGCAGTTCTTC.

This clonotype was recorded at least ten times. The chain is built from TRBV27 and TRBJ2-1; tentative D call: TRBD1 (8 bases). The ends were cut back, 5 bases at V and 8 bases at J, with 16 bases in the middle. The CDR3 sequence is 14 residues long. Germline values: CDR1 MNHEY, CDR2 SMNVEV (reference sequence). CDR3 residues: CASSNTGGVDEQFF. The CDR3 nucleotides are TGTGCCAGCAGTAACACAGGGGGGGTGGATGAGCAGTTCTTC.

This clonotype was observed many times. The chain links TRBV3-1 to TRBJ1-2; D unclear. The CDR3 is 11 amino acids. Per germline, CDR1 LGHDT and CDR2 YNNKEL (reference sequence). Between the trimmed V and J ends, which lost 2 bases and 6 bases, there was a span of 4 bases. The DNA of the CDR3 is TGTGCCAGCAGCCAAATGGATGGCTACACCTTC. Its translation is CASSQMDGYTF.

This clonotype was detected only a few times. The junction departs from the called germline gene at one end, perhaps through a read error. The chain employs TRBV4-2 and TRBJ1-2; 7 bases are shared with TRBD1. The length of the CDR3 is 14 residues. Per the germline V gene, CDR1 is LGHNA and CDR2 is YNFKEQ. In nucleotides, the CDR3 is TGTGCCAGCAGCCCCGGGACAGTCCACTACGGCTACACCTTC. Residues: CASSPGTVHYGYTF.

This clonotype was seen more than once but under ten times. This clone may be a read error of a much larger clone one base away. The rearrangement joins TRBV10-3 to TRBJ2-4, with TRBD1 identical over 7 bases. The CDR3 consists of 15 residues. V shed 3 bases, J shed 5 bases, and the junction held 7 bases outside the gene matches. Germline CDR1 ENHRY, CDR2 SYGVKD. The CDR3 nucleotides are TGTGCCATCAGTGAACAGGGGAAGGGACAAAACATTCAGTACTTC. This sequence encodes CAISEQGKGQNIQYF.

The J gene is TRBJ1-2, the V gene TRBV4-3; a weak D match, TRBD1 (6 bases). Germline CDR1 is LGHNA and CDR2 is YSLEER. This CDR3 spans 15 amino acids. Trimming left V 0 bases short and J 8 bases short, with 16 bases between. CDR3 sequence (DNA): TGCGCCAGCAGCCAAGACGGCACAACCAGGGGCGGCTACACCTTC. Translating gives CASSQDGTTRGGYTF.

The V call is TRBV12-3 or TRBV12-4, the J call TRBJ1-5, with 8 bases lining up with TRBD1. CDR3 size: 14 residues. Trimming cost V 5 bases and J 3 bases; bases outside gene matches: 3. The CDR3 DNA is TGTGCCAGCAGTCCAGGGGGCCTCAATCAGCCCCAGCATTTT. Its protein product is CASSPGGLNQPQHF.

This chain uses TRBV12-3 or TRBV12-4 with TRBJ2-2; 8 nucleotides line up with TRBD2. CDR3 length: 16 amino acids. J gave up 3 bases and V 2 bases, and 5 bases lay outside the gene matches. For the CDR3, the DNA is TGTGCCAGCAGTTTATCCCCACTAGCGGACACCGGGGAGCTGTTTTTT. This encodes CASSLSPLADTGELFF.

Concerning this clonotype itself: The junction and the germline gene differ at one end; a read error may be behind it. The rearrangement uses TRBV7-2 and TRBJ2-5, with 9 bases aligning to TRBD2. The CDR3 extends over 14 amino acids. CDR1 and CDR2 (germline): SGHTA, FQGNSA. As DNA, the CDR3 is TGTGCCGGCAGCGGGGGGTCCCGCCAAGAGACCCAGTACTTC. This encodes CAGSGGSRQETQYF.

J is TRBJ2-2 and V is TRBV20-1; 7 positions agree with TRBD2. Trimming at V came to 4 bases and at J to 4 bases, leaving 9 bases not matched to a gene. The CDR3 consists of 15 residues. CDR1 and CDR2 from the germline V gene are DFQATT and SNEGSKA (reference sequence). The CDR3 DNA is TGCAGTGCTAAATGGGGAGGGCGAGTCACCGGGGAGCTGTTTTTT. Residues: CSAKWGGRVTGELFF.

This clonotype was recorded many times. A much larger clone sits a single nucleotide away, making a read error possible. The gene calls are TRBV6-6 and TRBJ2-7, with 7 bases that match TRBD2. The CDR3 loop spans 13 amino acids. V dropped 7 bases and J dropped 7; count of bases not matched to a gene: 10. Germline V gene lookup returns CDR1 MNHNY and CDR2 SVGAGI (reference sequence). The CDR3 coding sequence is TGTGCCAGCACCTCGCGCGGGAGCGGTGAGCAGTACTTC. The encoded protein is CASTSRGSGEQYF.

The gene calls are TRBV12-3 or TRBV12-4 and TRBJ2-7, with a tentative D call TRBD1 (6 bases). Trimming removed 3 bases from V and 6 bases from J, with 15 bases in between. The CDR3 is 14 amino acids. CDR3: CASSLKGVVSEQYF. CDR3 coding DNA: TGTGCCAGCAGTTTGAAGGGGGTCGTTTCCGAGCAGTACTTC.

A note on this clonotype: A much larger clone differs by one base, so this may be a read error. The chain has TRBV10-3 and TRBJ2-3, with D tentatively TRBD1 (7 bases). Per germline, CDR1 ENHRY and CDR2 SYGVKD. CDR3 length: 13 residues. The V end was cut by 2 bases, the J end by 9 bases, with 12 bases between. The CDR3 loop is CAISEPEGATQYF. CDR3 DNA sequence: TGTGCCATCAGTGAGCCGGAGGGGGCCACGCAGTATTTT.

For this clonotype: This may stem from a read error, because a much larger clone lies one nucleotide away. The chain has TRBV20-1 and TRBJ1-5, with D unclear. The CDR3 runs to 13 residues. Per germline, CDR1 DFQATT and CDR2 SNEGSKA (reference sequence). V shed 6 bases and J shed 9 bases, with 18 bases lying between them. As DNA, the CDR3 is TGCAGTGCCACGGGCCAGTGGGGTCGGCCCCAGCATTTT. Translating it yields CSATGQWGRPQHF.

V and J are TRBV5-6 and TRBJ1-6; 9 nucleotides agree with TRBD1. Germline V gene data show CDR1 as SGHDT and CDR2 as YYEEEE. The CDR3 runs to 14 residues. The junction had 5 bases not matched to a gene; V was cut back by 3 bases and J by 10 bases. DNA for the CDR3: TGTGCCAGCAGCTGGCGGGACAGGGTATCACCCCTCCACTTT. This translates into CASSWRDRVSPLHF.

This clonotype was observed many times. The chain recombines TRBV6-1 with TRBJ2-6; unclear D gene. The CDR3 contains 14 residues. V lost 6 bases and J 0 bases, leaving 6 bases between the germline ends. From germline, CDR1 is MNHNS and CDR2 SASEGT. CDR3 sequence reads: CASSGSSGANVLTF. The CDR3 DNA sequence: TGTGCCAGCAGCGGTAGCTCTGGGGCCAACGTCCTGACTTTC.

At least ten counts were recorded for this clonotype. The V and J genes are TRBV7-9 and TRBJ2-1, with 10 bases identical to TRBD2. In germline, CDR1 is SEHNR, CDR2 FQNEAQ (reference sequence). V was pared by 2 bases and J by 10 bases, with 5 bases of the junction left unmatched. CDR3 size: 14 residues. CDR3 nucleotide sequence: TGTGCCAGCAGCTTACTAGCGGGGGAAGGGGAGCAGTTCTTC. It specifies CASSLLAGEGEQFF.

In its sample, this clonotype was seen a few times. The chain employs TRBV30 and TRBJ1-2; 12 bases line up with TRBD1. The J segment lost 5 bases and the V segment lost 2 bases, leaving 3 bases of the junction unmatched. Germline V lookup: CDR1 GTSNPN, CDR2 SVGIG (reference sequence). The CDR3 runs 14 residues. The CDR3 DNA reads as TGTGCCTGGAGTTCGGGACAGGGGGCTTATGGCTACACCTTC. Translated, it gives CAWSSGQGAYGYTF.

This clonotype was picked up many times. The chain has TRBV7-2 and TRBJ2-5; weak D call: TRBD1 (6 bases). CDR1 is SGHTA, CDR2 FQGNSA, per germline. This CDR3 contains 13 residues. V gave up 6 bases and J gave up 2 bases, with 10 bases separating them. For the CDR3, the DNA is TGTGCCAGCAGTTCGGACAGACAAGAGACCCAGTACTTC. This sequence encodes CASSSDRQETQYF.